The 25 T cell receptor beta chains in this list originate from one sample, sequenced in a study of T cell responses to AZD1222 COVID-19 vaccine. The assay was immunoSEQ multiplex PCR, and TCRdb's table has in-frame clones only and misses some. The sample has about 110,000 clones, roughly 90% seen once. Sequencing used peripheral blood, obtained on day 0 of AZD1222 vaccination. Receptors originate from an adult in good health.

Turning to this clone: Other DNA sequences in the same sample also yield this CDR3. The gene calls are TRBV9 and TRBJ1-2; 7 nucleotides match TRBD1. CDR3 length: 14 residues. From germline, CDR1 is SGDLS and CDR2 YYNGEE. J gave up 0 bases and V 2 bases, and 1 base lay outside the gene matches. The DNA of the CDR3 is TGTGCCAGCAGCGTTACAGGGGCTAACTATGGCTACACCTTC. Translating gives CASSVTGANYGYTF. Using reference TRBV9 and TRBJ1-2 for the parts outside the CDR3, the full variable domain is DSGVTQTPKHLITATGQRVTLRCSPRSGDLSVYWYQQSLDQGLQFLIQYYNGEERAKGNILERFSAQQFPDLHSELNLSSLELGDSALYFCASSVTGANYGYTFGSGTRLTVV.

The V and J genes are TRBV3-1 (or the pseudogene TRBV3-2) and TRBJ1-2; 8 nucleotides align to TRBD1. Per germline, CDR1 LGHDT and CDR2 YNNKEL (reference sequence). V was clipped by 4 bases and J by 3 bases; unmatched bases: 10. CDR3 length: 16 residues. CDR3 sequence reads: CASSPEDRAGDYGYTF. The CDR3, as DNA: TGTGCCAGCAGCCCAGAGGACAGGGCTGGTGACTATGGCTACACCTTC.

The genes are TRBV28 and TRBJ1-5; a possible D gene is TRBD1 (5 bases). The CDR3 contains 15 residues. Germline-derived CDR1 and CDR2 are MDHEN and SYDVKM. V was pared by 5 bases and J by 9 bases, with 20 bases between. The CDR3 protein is CASSPPLGGVRPQHF. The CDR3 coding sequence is TGTGCCAGCAGTCCACCCCTGGGGGGGGTGCGGCCCCAGCATTTT.

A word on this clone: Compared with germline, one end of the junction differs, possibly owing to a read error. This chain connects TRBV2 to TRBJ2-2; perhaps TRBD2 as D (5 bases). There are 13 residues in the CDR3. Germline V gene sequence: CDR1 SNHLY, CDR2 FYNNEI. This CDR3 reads CASGEGYTGELFF. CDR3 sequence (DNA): TGTGCCAGCGGTGAGGGCTACACCGGGGAGCTGTTTTTT.

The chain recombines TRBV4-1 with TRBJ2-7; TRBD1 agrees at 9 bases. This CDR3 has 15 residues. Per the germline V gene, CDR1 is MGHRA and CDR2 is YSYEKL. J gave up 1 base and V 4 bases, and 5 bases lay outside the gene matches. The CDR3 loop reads CASSPGQGPSYEQYF. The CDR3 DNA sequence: TGCGCCAGCAGCCCGGGACAGGGACCGTCCTACGAGCAGTACTTC.

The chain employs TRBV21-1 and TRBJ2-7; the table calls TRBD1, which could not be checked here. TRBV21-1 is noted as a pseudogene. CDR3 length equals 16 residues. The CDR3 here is CASSKVPTGTWEEQYF. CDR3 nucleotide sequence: TGTGCCAGCAGCAAAGTCCCGACAGGGACTTGGGAAGAGCAGTACTTC.

CDR3 sequence: CASSECSGQTNTEAFF. CDR3 DNA sequence: TGCGCCAGCAGTGAGTGCTCAGGACAGACGAACACTGAAGCTTTCTTT. The chain uses TRBV10-1 and TRBJ1-1, with D possibly being TRBD1 (6 bases). V lost 1 base and J lost 1, with 13 bases in between. The length of the CDR3 is 16 residues. The germline CDR1 and CDR2 sequences are WNHNN and SYGVQD (reference sequence).

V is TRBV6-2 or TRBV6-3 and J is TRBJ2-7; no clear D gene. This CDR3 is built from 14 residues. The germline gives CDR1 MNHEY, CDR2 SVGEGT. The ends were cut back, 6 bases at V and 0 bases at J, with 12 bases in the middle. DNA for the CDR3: TGTGCCAGCAGCGGGTCCAGGAGCTCCTACGAGCAGTACTTC. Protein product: CASSGSRSSYEQYF.

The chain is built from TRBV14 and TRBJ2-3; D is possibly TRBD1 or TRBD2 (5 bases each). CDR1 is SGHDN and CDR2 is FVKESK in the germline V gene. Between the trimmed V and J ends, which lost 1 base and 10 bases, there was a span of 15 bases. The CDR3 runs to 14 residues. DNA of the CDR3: TGTGCCAGCAGCCAAGGAGGGGTAGTAGAGGCGCAGTATTTT. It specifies CASSQGGVVEAQYF.

CDR3 coding DNA: TGTGCCAGCAGCATCGGCAGGGATCTAGCCGAGCAGTACTTC. Its translation: CASSIGRDLAEQYF. The chain couples TRBV7-9 to TRBJ2-7, with D perhaps given as TRBD1 or TRBD2 (5 bases each). The V gene's germline CDR1 is SEHNR and CDR2 FQNEAQ (reference sequence). This CDR3 contains 14 residues. Trimming removed 5 bases at V and 6 bases at J, with 17 bases between.

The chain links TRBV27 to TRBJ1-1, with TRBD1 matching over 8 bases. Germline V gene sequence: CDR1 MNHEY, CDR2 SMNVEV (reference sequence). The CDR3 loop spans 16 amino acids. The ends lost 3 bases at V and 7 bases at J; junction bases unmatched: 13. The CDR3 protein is CASSFRRGRAENEAFF. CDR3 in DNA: TGTGCCAGCAGTTTTCGCAGGGGGCGAGCCGAAAATGAAGCTTTCTTT.

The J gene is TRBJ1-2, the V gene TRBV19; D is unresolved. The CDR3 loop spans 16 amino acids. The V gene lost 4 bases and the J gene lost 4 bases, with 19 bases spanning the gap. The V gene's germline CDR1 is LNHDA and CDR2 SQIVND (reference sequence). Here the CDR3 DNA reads TGTGCCAGTAGTACTGACGGACCCCCAAGTCCCTATGGCTACACCTTC. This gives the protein CASSTDGPPSPYGYTF.

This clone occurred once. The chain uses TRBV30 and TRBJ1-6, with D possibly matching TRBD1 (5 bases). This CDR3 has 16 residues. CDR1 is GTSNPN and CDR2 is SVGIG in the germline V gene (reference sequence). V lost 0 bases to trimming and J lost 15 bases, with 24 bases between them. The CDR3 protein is CAWSVQSGLRSGFLHF. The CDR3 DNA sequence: TGTGCCTGGAGTGTACAGTCGGGACTCAGGTCAGGTTTCCTCCACTTT.

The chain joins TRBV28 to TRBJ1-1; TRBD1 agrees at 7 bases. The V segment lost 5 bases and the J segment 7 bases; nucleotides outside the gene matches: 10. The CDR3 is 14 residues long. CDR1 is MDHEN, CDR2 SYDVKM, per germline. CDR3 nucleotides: TGTGCCAGCAGTCAATTAAGACAGGGCGGTGAAGCTTTCTTT. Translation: CASSQLRQGGEAFF. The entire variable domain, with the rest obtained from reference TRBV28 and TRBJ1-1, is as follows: DVKVTQSSRYLVKRTGEKVFLECVQDMDHENMFWYRQDPGLGLRLIYFSYDVKMKEKGDIPEGYSVSREKKERFSLILESASTNQTSMYLCASSQLRQGGEAFFGQGTRLTVV.

The DNA of the CDR3 is TGTGCCAGCAGAGAGAATGAAATCTACGAGCAGTACTTC. Its protein product is CASRENEIYEQYF. The V and J genes are TRBV2 and TRBJ2-7; D uncertain. The CDR3 covers 13 residues. V shed 6 bases and J shed 3 bases, with 12 bases lying between them. Germline V gene data show CDR1 as SNHLY and CDR2 as FYNNEI.

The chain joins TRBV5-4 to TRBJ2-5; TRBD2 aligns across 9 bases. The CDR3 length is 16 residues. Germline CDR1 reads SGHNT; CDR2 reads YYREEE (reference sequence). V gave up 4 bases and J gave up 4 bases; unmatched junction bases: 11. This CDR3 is CASSTRGGGGVETQYF. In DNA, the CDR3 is TGTGCCAGCAGCACGAGAGGCGGGGGGGGAGTAGAGACCCAGTACTTC.

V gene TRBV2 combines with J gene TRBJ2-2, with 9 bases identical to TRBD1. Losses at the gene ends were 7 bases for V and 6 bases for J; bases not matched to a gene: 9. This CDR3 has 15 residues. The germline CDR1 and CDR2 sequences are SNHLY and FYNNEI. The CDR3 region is CASIAPGQGAGELFF. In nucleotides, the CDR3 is TGTGCCAGCATCGCCCCGGGACAGGGCGCCGGGGAGCTGTTTTTT.

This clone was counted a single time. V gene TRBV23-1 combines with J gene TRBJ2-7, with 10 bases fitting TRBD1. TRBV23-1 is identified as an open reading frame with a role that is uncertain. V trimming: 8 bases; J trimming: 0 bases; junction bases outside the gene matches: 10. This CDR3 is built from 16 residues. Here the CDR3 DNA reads TGCGCCAGCGTTTCCCCCCGGGACAGGGGCTCCTACGAGCAGTACTTC. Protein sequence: CASVSPRDRGSYEQYF.

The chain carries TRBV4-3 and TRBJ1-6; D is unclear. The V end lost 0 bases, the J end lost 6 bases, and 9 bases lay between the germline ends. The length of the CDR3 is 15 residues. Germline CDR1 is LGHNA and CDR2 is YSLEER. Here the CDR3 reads CASSQEPRLNSPLHF. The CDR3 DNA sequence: TGCGCCAGCAGCCAAGAACCCAGGCTTAATTCACCCCTCCACTTT.

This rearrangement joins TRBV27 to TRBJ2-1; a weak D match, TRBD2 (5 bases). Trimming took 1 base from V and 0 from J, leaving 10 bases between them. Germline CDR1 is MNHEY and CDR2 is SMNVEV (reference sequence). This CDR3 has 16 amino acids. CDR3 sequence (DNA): TGTGCCAGCAGTTTATTCGGGATCAGCTCCTACAATGAGCAGTTCTTC. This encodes CASSLFGISSYNEQFF.

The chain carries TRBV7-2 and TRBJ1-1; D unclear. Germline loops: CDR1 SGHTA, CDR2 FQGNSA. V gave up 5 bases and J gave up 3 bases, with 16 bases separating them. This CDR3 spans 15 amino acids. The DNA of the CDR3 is TGTGCCAGCAGCCCCATTGGCTTGGCGGACACTGAAGCTTTCTTT. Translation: CASSPIGLADTEAFF.

CDR3 sequence reads: CAWIGGETEAFF. The DNA for the CDR3 is TGTGCCTGGATCGGTGGAGAAACTGAAGCTTTCTTT. The chain uses TRBV30 and TRBJ1-1; D uncertain. V lost 4 bases, J lost 5 bases, and 11 bases lay in between. This CDR3 is 12 amino acids long. Looked up from germline, CDR1 is GTSNPN and CDR2 is SVGIG (reference sequence). Drawing the rest from reference TRBV30 and TRBJ1-1, the complete variable domain is SQTIHQWPATLVQPVGSPLSLECTVEGTSNPNLYWYRQAAGRGLQLLFYSVGIGQISSEVPQNLSASRPQDRQFILSSKKLLLSDSGFYLCAWIGGETEAFFGQGTRLTVV.

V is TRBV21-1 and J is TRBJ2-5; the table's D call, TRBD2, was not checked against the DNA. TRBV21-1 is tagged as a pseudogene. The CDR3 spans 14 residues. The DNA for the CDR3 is TGTGCCAGCAGCGATAGCGGGGGCCAAGAGACCCAGTACTTC. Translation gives CASSDSGGQETQYF.

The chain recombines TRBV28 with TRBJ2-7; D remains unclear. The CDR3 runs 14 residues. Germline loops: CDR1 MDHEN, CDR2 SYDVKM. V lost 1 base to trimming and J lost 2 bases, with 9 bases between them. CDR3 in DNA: TGTGCCAGCAGTTTATATGCCGGAGCCTACGAGCAGTACTTC. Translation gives CASSLYAGAYEQYF.

The chain's CDR3 is CASARGVQETQYF. In DNA, the CDR3 is TGTGCCAGCGCCAGGGGGGTACAAGAGACCCAGTACTTC. The V call is TRBV18, the J call TRBJ2-5, with TRBD1 as a possible D gene (7 bases). The CDR3 extends over 13 amino acids. Trimming shortened V by 8 bases and J by 2 bases, and 12 bases separated the two germline ends. Germline lookup yields CDR1 KGHSH and CDR2 LQKENI.